The rows below give T cell receptor beta chains drawn from one sample of a study of blood T cell repertoires in COVID-19. Measured with immunoSEQ multiplex PCR; TCRdb has only the in-frame clones, and not every one. The sample contains approximately 350,000 clones, around nine tenths of which appear only once. Sequenced: peripheral blood. These TCRs come from a woman in her 70s with COVID-19, enrolled during active disease. Both conserved end residues are part of each CDR3. The order of the fields is D gene, V gene, J gene, CDR3 protein, CDR3 DNA. The D gene is left open where the match is weak.

-	TRBV7-2	TRBJ1-5	CASSLGSYSNQPQHF	TGTGCCAGCAGCTTAGGCAGTTATAGCAATCAGCCCCAGCATTTT
TRBD2	TRBV4-2	TRBJ2-3	CASSLAGGMTDTQYF	TGTGCCAGCAGCCTGGCGGGGGGCATGACAGATACGCAGTATTTT
TRBD1	TRBV7-8	TRBJ2-7	CASSWGQGAGEQYF	TGTGCCAGCAGCTGGGGACAGGGGGCGGGTGAGCAGTACTTC
-	TRBV20-1	TRBJ1-2	CSARAGNGYTF	TGCAGTGCTAGAGCCGGGAACGGCTACACCTTC
TRBD1	TRBV5-8	TRBJ1-2	CASSSRPQGASNYGYTF	TGTGCCAGCAGCTCACGGCCTCAGGGGGCTAGCAACTATGGCTACACCTTC
-	TRBV4-2	TRBJ1-4	CASSQEGGLNEKLFF	TGTGCCAGCAGCCAAGAGGGGGGGCTTAATGAAAAACTGTTTTTT
-	TRBV6-5	TRBJ1-5	CASSYSQDWGNQPQHF	TGTGCCAGCAGTTACTCACAAGACTGGGGCAATCAGCCCCAGCATTTT
TRBD1	TRBV19	TRBJ1-1	CASSLTGGGTEAFF	TGTGCCAGTAGCCTGACAGGGGGAGGCACTGAAGCTTTCTTT
-	TRBV6-6	TRBJ1-1	CASSPPGAEAFF	TGTGCCAGCAGCCCACCAGGGGCTGAAGCTTTCTTT
-	TRBV12-3/TRBV12-4	TRBJ1-2	CASVWRDGYTF	TGTGCCAGTGTGTGGAGGGATGGCTACACCTTC
-	TRBV7-9	TRBJ1-5	CASSQGQSNQPQHF	TGTGCCAGCAGCCAAGGACAGAGCAATCAGCCCCAGCATTTT
-	TRBV7-2	TRBJ1-5	CASRHSLSWNQPQHF	TGTGCCAGCAGGCACAGTCTGTCGTGGAATCAGCCCCAGCATTTT